The rows below give T cell receptor beta chains drawn from one sample of a study of blood T cells in healthy people across ages. Using its own MiXCR run on the 5' RACE reads, TCRdb lists one record per CDR3 protein. The repertoire includes a few hundred thousand distinct CDR3 sequences, roughly half of them detected once, and under 65% sits in the top ten. Sequencing was performed on blood. These receptors were taken from a man aged 60-69 years in good health. The CDR3 runs from the conserved cysteine through the conserved F or W. D genes are given only for firm matches. Clone size is stated in some rows and not others, as once, few, many or a class when expanded.

d_gene | j_gene | v_gene | abundance | CDR3aa | CDR3nt
- | TRBJ2-3 | TRBV20-1 | - | CSAGGFPARGDTQYF | TGCAGTGCGGGCGGGTTCCCTGCCCGTGGGGATACGCAGTATTTT
TRBD1 | TRBJ2-3 | TRBV7-2 | - | CAGSFNRGGTDTQYF | TGTGCCGGCAGCTTTAACAGGGGTGGCACAGATACGCAGTATTTT
- | TRBJ1-2 | TRBV29-1 | - | CSSREVSGYGYTF | TGCAGTTCCCGGGAGGTTTCTGGGTATGGCTACACCTTC
TRBD1 | TRBJ1-6 | TRBV28 | - | CASSSPRTGGEISPLHF | TGTGCCAGCAGCTCGCCCCGGACAGGGGGCGAGATTTCACCCCTCCACTTT
- | TRBJ2-1 | TRBV20-1 | - | CSARSSGPLNEQFF | TGCAGTGCTAGGTCCAGCGGGCCCTTAAATGAGCAGTTCTTC
- | TRBJ2-5 | TRBV3-1 | - | CASSSWTPGQYF | TGTGCCAGCAGCTCCTGGACCCCCGGGCAGTACTTC
TRBD2 | TRBJ2-1 | TRBV20-1 | few | CSATDLAGGNNEQFF | TGCAGTGCTACAGACCTAGCGGGAGGAAACAATGAGCAGTTCTTC
TRBD2 | TRBJ2-7 | TRBV27 | - | CASSPSAGGLVYEQYF | TGTGCCAGCAGTCCTTCGGCCGGCGGACTAGTCTACGAGCAGTACTTC
TRBD2 | TRBJ2-1 | TRBV12-3/TRBV12-4 | - | CASSSGLAFDNEQFF | TGTGCCAGCAGTTCGGGACTAGCGTTCGACAATGAGCAGTTCTTC
- | TRBJ1-6 | TRBV28 | - | CASKPGWGRSPLHF | TGTGCCAGCAAGCCCGGATGGGGGCGTTCACCCCTCCACTTT
TRBD2 | TRBJ2-3 | TRBV29-1 | - | CSVEGSGSQNTQYF | TGCAGCGTTGAGGGTAGCGGGAGTCAAAATACGCAGTATTTT
- | TRBJ2-7 | TRBV20-1 | many | CSARDGSGARQYF | TGCAGTGCTAGAGATGGCTCAGGGGCACGGCAGTACTTC
- | TRBJ2-1 | TRBV20-1 | - | CSAPHSDWRLGEQFF | TGCAGTGCCCCCCACTCGGACTGGCGATTAGGCGAGCAGTTCTTC
- | TRBJ2-5 | TRBV20-1 | few | CSAPPRTGETQYF | TGCAGTGCTCCTCCTCGGACGGGAGAGACCCAGTACTTC
TRBD1 | TRBJ1-2 | TRBV2 | few | CASSEVRGQGAIYGYTF | TGTGCCAGCAGTGAAGTGAGAGGACAGGGGGCCATCTATGGCTACACCTTC
- | TRBJ2-7 | TRBV20-1 | - | CSTTTHNEQYF | TGCAGTACGACTACCCACAATGAGCAGTACTTC
TRBD1 | TRBJ2-3 | TRBV27 | few | CASSLSGQPRDTQYF | TGTGCCAGCAGTTTATCGGGACAGCCAAGGGATACGCAGTATTTT
TRBD1 | TRBJ2-7 | TRBV20-1 | - | CSAIDRAYYEQYF | TGCAGTGCTATCGACAGGGCTTACTACGAGCAGTACTTC
- | TRBJ2-7 | TRBV27 | medium-sized | CASSFGEQYF | TGTGCCAGCAGTTTCGGAGAGCAGTACTTC
- | TRBJ2-7 | TRBV6-4 | - | CASSESPSSYNEQYF | TGTGCCAGCAGTGAATCCCCCAGCTCCTACAATGAGCAGTACTTC
- | TRBJ2-3 | TRBV12-3/TRBV12-4 | - | CASSRDRPSTDTQYF | TGTGCCAGCAGCAGAGACAGACCTAGCACAGATACGCAGTATTTT
- | TRBJ1-1 | TRBV29-1 | - | CSVAHRLLNTEAFF | TGCAGCGTCGCCCACAGGCTATTGAACACTGAAGCTTTCTTT
- | TRBJ2-5 | TRBV28 | - | CASSSPQTGLRPGTQYF | TGTGCCAGCAGTTCCCCCCAGACAGGACTTCGTCCGGGGACCCAGTACTTC
TRBD1 | TRBJ2-3 | TRBV20-1 | many | CSALEGGTGGLDTQYF | TGCAGTGCTTTGGAGGGGGGGACAGGGGGCTTAGATACGCAGTATTTT
- | TRBJ2-7 | TRBV9 | - | CASSVGVSSLYEQYF | TGTGCCAGCAGCGTAGGGGTTAGCAGCCTCTACGAGCAGTACTTC
TRBD1 | TRBJ1-6 | TRBV3-1 | - | CASSQSRLGDRKNSPLHF | TGTGCCAGCAGCCAATCGCGATTAGGGGACAGGAAGAATTCACCCCTCCACTTT
- | TRBJ2-7 | TRBV21-1 | few | CASSKDSYEQYF | TGTGCCAGCAGCAAAGACTCCTACGAGCAGTACTTC
- | TRBJ2-1 | TRBV5-1 | - | CASSPQAQGRDEQFF | TGCGCCAGCAGCCCGCAAGCGCAGGGGAGGGATGAGCAGTTCTTC
- | TRBJ2-4 | TRBV20-1 | few | CSARDTGGVNWAKNIQYF | TGCAGTGCTAGAGATACGGGGGGCGTGAATTGGGCCAAAAACATTCAGTACTTC
- | TRBJ2-5 | TRBV6-2/TRBV6-3 | - | CASSYSKARRETQYF | TGTGCCAGCAGTTACTCTAAAGCGAGGAGGGAGACCCAGTACTTC
- | TRBJ1-5 | TRBV7-8 | - | CASSSQDHSNQPQHF | TGTGCCAGCAGCTCCCAGGATCATAGCAATCAGCCCCAGCATTTT
TRBD1 | TRBJ1-3 | TRBV12-3/TRBV12-4 | - | CASRPPTGAKGNTIYF | TGTGCCAGCAGGCCTCCTACAGGGGCTAAGGGAAACACCATATATTTT
TRBD1 | TRBJ2-1 | TRBV20-1 | - | CSATTGAEQFF | TGCAGTGCTACCACAGGGGCTGAGCAGTTCTTC
TRBD1 | TRBJ2-7 | TRBV29-1 | few | CSVEGQGRYEQYF | TGCAGCGTTGAGGGACAGGGGCGGTACGAGCAGTACTTC
- | TRBJ2-5 | TRBV25-1 | - | CASSGQGRETQYF | TGTGCCAGCAGTGGTCAGGGCAGAGAGACCCAGTACTTC
TRBD1 | TRBJ1-6 | TRBV19 | few | CASTRTGRNSPLHF | TGTGCCAGTACTAGGACAGGGCGAAATTCACCCCTCCACTTT